One and the same sample provided the 12 T cell receptor beta chains below, sequenced in a study of T cell responses to AZD1222 COVID-19 vaccine. Produced via immunoSEQ multiplex PCR; TCRdb's table is partial and in-frame only. The table shows over 85,000 clones, with roughly nine tenths occurring only once. Sequencing was performed on peripheral blood, taken on day 0 of AZD1222 vaccination. These TCRs come from an adult in good health.

CDR3 sequence (DNA): TGCAGTGCTAGTGAAACTAGCGGGACTTATTACGAGCAGTACTTC. It specifies CSASETSGTYYEQYF. V and J are TRBV20-1 and TRBJ2-7; 10 bases are a match to TRBD2. The trim removed 3 bases at V and 4 bases at J, leaving 9 bases unmatched. This CDR3 contains 15 residues. The germline V gene encodes CDR1 DFQATT and CDR2 SNEGSKA (reference sequence).

This clone has just one count. The chain links TRBV20-1 to TRBJ1-2, with 8 bases aligning to TRBD1. From germline, CDR1 is DFQATT and CDR2 SNEGSKA (reference sequence). This CDR3 has 14 residues. V dropped 3 bases and J dropped 8; count of bases not matched to a gene: 11. The CDR3 loop reads CSASPPGGGYGYTF. CDR3 nucleotides: TGCAGTGCTAGTCCCCCAGGGGGCGGTTACGGCTACACCTTC.

The chain carries TRBV6-6 and TRBJ1-6; D gene unclear. This CDR3 is built from 17 residues. V was trimmed by 5 bases and J by 1 base, leaving 15 bases between them. Germline-derived CDR1 and CDR2 are MNHNY and SVGAGI (reference sequence). The CDR3 protein is CASSLAAGGSYNSPLHF. The CDR3 coding sequence is TGTGCCAGCAGTCTGGCCGCAGGAGGATCCTATAATTCACCCCTCCACTTT.

This clone occurred once. The V call is TRBV7-2, the J call TRBJ2-7, with D unresolved. Germline loops: CDR1 SGHTA, CDR2 FQGNSA. V lost 2 bases to trimming and J lost 5 bases, with 7 bases between them. CDR3 size: 12 residues. The CDR3 nucleotides are TGTGCCAGCAGCTTATACGTCGACGAGCAGTACTTC. As protein: CASSLYVDEQYF.

CDR3 amino acids: CASSLDSGSTDTQYF. As DNA, the CDR3 is TGTGCCAGCAGCTTGGATAGCGGATCCACAGATACGCAGTATTTT. This sequence joins TRBV11-2 and TRBJ2-3; D possibly corresponds to TRBD2 (6 bases). The germline gives CDR1 SGHAT, CDR2 FQNNGV. The CDR3 totals 15 residues. Trimming took off 3 bases at V and 2 bases at J, with 12 bases between the two ends.

The chain's CDR3 is CASSQDGTGTYEQYF. The CDR3 bases are TGTGCCAGCAGCCAAGATGGGACCGGCACCTACGAGCAGTACTTC. The rearrangement links TRBV4-2 to TRBJ2-7; tentatively, D is TRBD1 or TRBD2 (5 bases each). V shed 0 bases and J shed 2 bases, with 11 bases lying between them. The CDR3 has 15 residues. Germline lookup yields CDR1 LGHNA and CDR2 YNFKEQ.

V and J are TRBV19 and TRBJ1-2, with 7 bases aligning to TRBD1. CDR1 is LNHDA and CDR2 is SQIVND in the germline V gene (reference sequence). Unmatched junction bases numbered 18, after V lost 7 bases and J lost 4 bases. CDR3 length equals 17 residues. The CDR3 DNA sequence: TGTGCCAGTACCCCATGGGGACAGAATTTCCTCTCCTATGGCTACACCTTC. As protein: CASTPWGQNFLSYGYTF.

The V and J genes are TRBV19 and TRBJ2-1; D remains ambiguous. Germline V gives CDR1 LNHDA, CDR2 SQIVND (reference sequence). This CDR3 has 15 residues. V lost 2 bases and J 3 bases, leaving 11 bases between the germline ends. The CDR3 coding sequence is TGTGCCAGTAGTATACGGCTTGACATCTACAATGAGCAGTTCTTC. This encodes CASSIRLDIYNEQFF. The variable domain in full, with the rest retrieved from reference TRBV19 and TRBJ2-1, is DGGITQSPKYLFRKEGQNVTLSCEQNLNHDAMYWYRQDPGQGLRLIYYSQIVNDFQKGDIAEGYSVSREKKESFPLTVTSAQKNPTAFYLCASSIRLDIYNEQFFGPGTRLTVL.

The chain is built from TRBV19 and TRBJ1-2, with 8 bases that match TRBD1. Trimming at V came to 7 bases and at J to 2 bases, leaving 3 bases not matched to a gene. Germline values: CDR1 LNHDA, CDR2 SQIVND (reference sequence). The CDR3 length is 13 residues. The CDR3 sequence is CASKDRANYGYTF. The CDR3 region has the DNA TGTGCCAGTAAGGACAGGGCAAACTATGGCTACACCTTC.

J is TRBJ2-7 and V is TRBV7-8; TRBD2 might be the D (5 bases). Trimming stripped 3 bases from V and 0 bases from J, with 9 bases between. Germline CDR1 SGHVS, CDR2 FQNEAQ. The CDR3 extends over 14 amino acids. For the CDR3, the DNA is TGTGCCAGCAGCTTCGAAGGGAGCTCCTACGAGCAGTACTTC. Its translation is CASSFEGSSYEQYF.

V gene TRBV11-2 combines with J gene TRBJ2-1, with 9 nucleotides matching TRBD1. This CDR3 is built from 16 residues. With V trimmed by 1 base and J by 5 bases, 6 bases remained unmatched. The germline CDR1 and CDR2 sequences are SGHAT and FQNNGV. The CDR3 reads CASSLVIGTGNNEQFF. The CDR3 DNA is TGTGCCAGCAGCTTAGTTATCGGGACAGGGAACAATGAGCAGTTCTTC.

CDR3 protein: CASSGLLEGGYTF. The DNA for the CDR3 is TGTGCCAGCAGTGGTCTCCTCGAGGGTGGCTACACCTTC. This chain joins TRBV2 and TRBJ1-2; no definite D call. Germline V gene sequence: CDR1 SNHLY, CDR2 FYNNEI. This CDR3 comprises 13 residues. Trimming took off 4 bases at V and 7 bases at J, with 13 bases between the two ends.